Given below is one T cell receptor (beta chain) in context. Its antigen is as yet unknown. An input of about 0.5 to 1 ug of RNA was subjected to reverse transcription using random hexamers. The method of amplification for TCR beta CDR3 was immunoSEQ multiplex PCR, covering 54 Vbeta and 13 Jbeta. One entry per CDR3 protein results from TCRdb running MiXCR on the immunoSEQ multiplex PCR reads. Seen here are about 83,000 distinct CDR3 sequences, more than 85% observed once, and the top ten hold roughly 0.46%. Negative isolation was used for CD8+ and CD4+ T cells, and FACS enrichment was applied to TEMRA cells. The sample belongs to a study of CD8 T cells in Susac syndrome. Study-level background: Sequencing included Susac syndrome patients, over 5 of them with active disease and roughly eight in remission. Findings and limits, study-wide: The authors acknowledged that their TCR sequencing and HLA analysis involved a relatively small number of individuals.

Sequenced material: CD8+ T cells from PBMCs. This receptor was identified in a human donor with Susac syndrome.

CDR3: CASSITLGEQFF. CDR3 DNA sequence: TGTGCCAGTAGTATAACGCTAGGTGAGCAGTTCTTC. The chain recombines TRBV19 with TRBJ2-1; D is unclear. There are 12 residues in the CDR3. Germline CDR1 LNHDA, CDR2 SQIVND (reference sequence). The V end lost 2 bases, the J end lost 9 bases, and 8 bases lay between the germline ends.